This is a list of T cell receptor beta chains from one sample in a study of blood T cell repertoires in COVID-19. Method: immunoSEQ multiplex PCR; TCRdb's copy keeps in-frame clones and lacks some. The table has 150,000 to 200,000 clones, approximately 88% seen once. The specimen was peripheral blood. These TCRs come from a human donor in a cohort sampled during active COVID-19. CDR3s leave out the opening cysteine and the closing phenylalanine or tryptophan. Not every row has a clone size; where given, it reads once, few, many or a size class.

J,V,size,CDR3
TRBJ1-5,TRBV6-1,.,ASSERGFQPQH
TRBJ1-2,TRBV11-2,.,ASSADRDYGYT
TRBJ2-5,TRBV19,.,ASSPVAAVQETQY
TRBJ2-1,TRBV28,.,ASSYVGGSYNEQF
TRBJ2-3,TRBV6-1,.,ASSEGHTSTDTQY
TRBJ1-2,TRBV6-6,.,ASSYAGTPGYGYT
TRBJ2-7,TRBV29-1,.,SVEVAVSYEQY
TRBJ1-1,TRBV30,.,AWSGRGGSSMNTEAF
TRBJ2-3,TRBV7-2,.,ASSLTGLAGARTDTQY
TRBJ2-3,TRBV3-1/TRBV3-2,.,ASSHQRVEDTQY
TRBJ1-3,TRBV19,.,ASSRRQGVESGNTIY
TRBJ1-2,TRBV5-1,.,ASSFTGTGGPGYGYT
TRBJ2-1,TRBV9,.,ASSVAASDHNEQF
TRBJ1-1,TRBV5-8,once,ASSSRQGPVTEAF
TRBJ1-1,TRBV6-1,.,ASSETGTAPPRAF
TRBJ1-6,TRBV21-1,.,ASSKSGESSPLH
TRBJ1-4,TRBV2,.,ASSEALGTGDEKLF
TRBJ2-3,TRBV2,.,ASTGFLGDTQY
TRBJ1-1,TRBV6-2/TRBV6-3,.,ASSSRDKNTEAF
TRBJ1-2,TRBV29-1,.,SVYHWGGHDWGYT
TRBJ1-5,TRBV24-1,.,ATKAGEGPNQPQH
TRBJ2-7,TRBV3-1/TRBV3-2,.,ASSLSGSGSYEQY
TRBJ2-7,TRBV3-1/TRBV3-2,.,ASSQDRVLEQY
TRBJ1-2,TRBV6-5,.,ASIGDSPYGYT
TRBJ1-5,TRBV28,.,ASSPPDRRSQPQH
TRBJ2-7,TRBV4-1,.,ASSHHSGGLKEQY
TRBJ2-7,TRBV2,.,ASSELGGAGDEQY
TRBJ1-4,TRBV28,.,ASSLPGQGREKLF
TRBJ1-1,TRBV28,.,ASSLARANTEAF
TRBJ2-5,TRBV2,.,ASNLAGGGQETQY
TRBJ2-1,TRBV2,once,ASSDGLAGGPTNEQF
TRBJ1-5,TRBV6-5,.,ATRPGVGEQPQH
TRBJ2-3,TRBV27,.,ASSPGGWGDTQY
TRBJ2-3,TRBV5-1,.,ASSLRTSGDSTDTQY
TRBJ2-7,TRBV5-5,once,ASSLAGPYEQY
TRBJ2-3,TRBV7-8,.,ASSLVTGESTDTQY
TRBJ2-2,TRBV28,.,ASSFKRGGLHPGELF
TRBJ2-5,TRBV18,.,ASSPQQGPQETQY
TRBJ1-6,TRBV27,.,ASSTVGDSPLH
TRBJ2-7,TRBV28,once,ASSQNTGQGPGEQY
TRBJ1-1,TRBV2,.,AGTTDGTGAF
TRBJ1-6,TRBV19,once,ASSIVDSPLH
TRBJ2-2,TRBV30,.,AWSSLQGTGELF
TRBJ2-7,TRBV19,.,ASSIAGGAYEQY
TRBJ2-7,TRBV2,.,ASSEGGSRYEQY
TRBJ2-7,TRBV28,once,ASSLEYGTSGFSSYEQY
TRBJ2-1,TRBV3-1/TRBV3-2,.,ASSQRDHRDDLVEQF
TRBJ2-6,TRBV7-2,.,ASSPRQVTSSGANVLT
TRBJ1-1,TRBV30,.,AWSTQGDTEAF
TRBJ1-1,TRBV6-5,.,ASSEGGQGSWAF
TRBJ2-7,TRBV27,.,ASSPPGYGEQY
TRBJ1-1,TRBV28,.,ASSLWWDPGARASTEAF
TRBJ2-6,TRBV18,.,ASSPRNGVSGANVLT
TRBJ2-3,TRBV19,.,ASSPRLVGDGTDTQY